This T cell receptor (beta chain) emerged from a study of T cell changes during pregnancy in multiple sclerosis. The germline V and J ends were trimmed by 9 bases and 1 base, with 9 bases remaining between them. In germline, CDR1 is KGHSH, CDR2 LQKENI. This CDR3 contains 12 residues. Assay: immunoSEQ multiplex PCR; the TCRdb copy retains only in-frame clones and omits some. The sample contains around 96,000 clones, about 93% of which appear only once. This chain connects TRBV18 to TRBJ1-1; D perhaps matches TRBD1 (6 bases). The specimen was peripheral blood, collected in the first trimester of pregnancy. The clonotype originates from a female donor with multiple sclerosis, enrolled in a pregnancy study. The CDR3 region is CASLQGNTEAFF. CDR3 nucleotide sequence: TGTGCCAGTTTACAGGGGAACACTGAAGCTTTCTTT. Drawing the rest from reference TRBV18 and TRBJ1-1, the complete variable domain is NAGVMQNPRHLVRRRGQEARLRCSPMKGHSHVYWYRQLPEEGLKFMVYLQKENIIDESGMPKERFSAEFPKEGPSILRIQQVVRGDSAAYFCASLQGNTEAFFGQGTRLTVV.